The next 27 T cell receptor beta chains were all read from a single sample in a study of cytomegalovirus exposure and HLA in healthy donors. Primers for the PCR totalled 60 Vbeta and 13 Jbeta. The method was immunoSEQ multiplex PCR; TCRdb's version includes in-frame clones alone and lacks a portion of them. The sample comprises 120,000 to 150,000 clones, approximately 81% of which are singletons, and roughly 4% rests with the top ten. Material for sequencing was PBMCs. The receptors shown here come from a woman aged 40 to 50 in good health and CMV-seropositive.

The chain recombines TRBV9 with TRBJ2-1; 9 bases are a match to TRBD2. CDR1 SGDLS and CDR2 YYNGEE come from the germline V gene. The CDR3 runs 16 residues. V lost 0 bases to trimming and J lost 6 bases; unmatched junction nucleotides: 7. CDR3 in DNA: TGTGCCAGCAGCGTAGCGGTTAGCGGGAGCGGCAATGAGCAGTTCTTC. Encoded protein: CASSVAVSGSGNEQFF. Full variable domain (missing parts from reference TRBV9 and TRBJ2-1): DSGVTQTPKHLITATGQRVTLRCSPRSGDLSVYWYQQSLDQGLQFLIQYYNGEERAKGNILERFSAQQFPDLHSELNLSSLELGDSALYFCASSVAVSGSGNEQFFGPGTRLTVL.

V is TRBV27 and J is TRBJ2-7, with D tentatively TRBD2 (6 bases). Germline-derived CDR1 and CDR2 are MNHEY and SMNVEV (reference sequence). The CDR3 is 14 amino acids. Trimming took off 6 bases at V and 6 bases at J, with 18 bases between the two ends. In DNA, the CDR3 is TGTGCCAGCAGGGGCGGGGCTATTCTCTCCGAGCAGTACTTC. It is translated as CASRGGAILSEQYF.

The chain joins TRBV6-5 to TRBJ2-1; possibly TRBD1 for D (5 bases). The germline V and J ends were trimmed by 4 bases and 7 bases, with 17 bases remaining between them. The CDR3 is 15 amino acids. The germline CDR1 and CDR2 sequences are MNHEY and SVGAGI. The DNA for the CDR3 is TGTGCCAGCAGTTGGGAAGGGGCGCCGAGTAATGAGCAGTTCTTC. As protein: CASSWEGAPSNEQFF.

The J gene is TRBJ2-2, the V gene TRBV30; D unclear. Germline V lookup: CDR1 GTSNPN, CDR2 SVGIG (reference sequence). With 0 bases removed from V and 5 bases from J, the gap between germline ends came to 16 bases. The CDR3 length is 16 residues. In DNA, the CDR3 is TGTGCCTGGAGTGTACTACCACAAGACGGGACCGGGGAGCTGTTTTTT. This encodes CAWSVLPQDGTGELFF.

V usage is TRBV28 and J usage is TRBJ2-3; 14 positions match TRBD2. Trimming cost V 8 bases and J 5 bases; bases outside gene matches: 9. The length of the CDR3 is 16 residues. CDR1 and CDR2 from the germline V gene are MDHEN and SYDVKM. The CDR3 bases are TGTGCCAGCTTCACTGGACTAGCGGGGGGAGGAGATACGCAGTATTTT. Amino acids: CASFTGLAGGGDTQYF. Using reference TRBV28 and TRBJ2-3 for the parts outside the CDR3, the full variable domain is DVKVTQSSRYLVKRTGEKVFLECVQDMDHENMFWYRQDPGLGLRLIYFSYDVKMKEKGDIPEGYSVSREKKERFSLILESASTNQTSMYLCASFTGLAGGGDTQYFGPGTRLTVL.

Here the CDR3 DNA reads TGCGCCAGCGCGGCCGACAGGGCAGATACGCAGTATTTT. It yields the protein CASAADRADTQYF. This chain uses TRBV5-1 with TRBJ2-3; 7 bases line up with TRBD1. Unmatched junction bases numbered 6, after V lost 7 bases and J lost 4 bases. This CDR3 is 13 amino acids long. CDR1 and CDR2 from the germline V gene are SGHRS and YFSETQ.

The rearrangement uses TRBV19 and TRBJ1-5; the match to TRBD1 covers 7 bases. Germline V CDR1 and CDR2: LNHDA, SQIVND (reference sequence). V lost 6 bases and J lost 6; bases outside the gene matches: 2. This CDR3 is 12 amino acids long. CDR3 DNA: TGTGCCAGTAGACAGGGGCTTCAGCCCCAGCATTTT. Translating gives CASRQGLQPQHF. Complete variable domain (other parts from reference TRBV19 and TRBJ1-5): DGGITQSPKYLFRKEGQNVTLSCEQNLNHDAMYWYRQDPGQGLRLIYYSQIVNDFQKGDIAEGYSVSREKKESFPLTVTSAQKNPTAFYLCASRQGLQPQHFGDGTRLSIL.

The V call is TRBV29-1, the J call TRBJ2-7, with D tentatively TRBD2 (5 bases). Germline CDR1 is SQVTM and CDR2 is ANQGSEA. V was shortened by 3 bases and J by 7 bases, with 19 bases between the two germline ends. The CDR3 spans 14 residues. The CDR3 is CSVDSGQARGEQYF. The CDR3 nucleotides are TGCAGCGTTGATTCCGGGCAGGCACGAGGGGAGCAGTACTTC.

This clone has a single count. The chain carries TRBV13 and TRBJ1-1; D unresolved. Germline V gene lookup returns CDR1 PRHDT and CDR2 FYEKMQ (reference sequence). Trimming stripped 5 bases from V and 0 bases from J, with 4 bases between. The CDR3 runs to 12 residues. The CDR3 protein is CASSVMNTEAFF. The DNA of the CDR3 is TGTGCCAGCAGCGTTATGAACACTGAAGCTTTCTTT.

V usage is TRBV4-3 and J usage is TRBJ2-2, with 10 nucleotides matching TRBD2. The CDR3 runs to 16 residues. Trimming cost V 5 bases and J 5 bases; bases outside gene matches: 8. CDR1 is LGHNA, CDR2 YSLEER, per germline. The CDR3 spells CASSKGSGGATGELFF. In nucleotides, the CDR3 is TGCGCCAGCAGCAAAGGGAGCGGGGGGGCAACCGGGGAGCTGTTTTTT.

V is TRBV18 and J is TRBJ2-2; D might be TRBD2 (5 bases). CDR3 length: 16 residues. V was cut by 6 bases and J by 7 bases, with 21 bases left in between. From germline, CDR1 is KGHSH and CDR2 LQKENI. The CDR3 region has the DNA TGTGCCAGCTCCCCCGTACCACGAGGGAACTTCGGGGAGCTGTTTTTT. It yields the protein CASSPVPRGNFGELFF.

CDR3 residues: CASRQQGRDRQPQHF. CDR3 nucleotides: TGTGCCAGCAGGCAACAGGGTCGGGACCGCCAGCCCCAGCATTTT. This sequence joins TRBV6-6 and TRBJ1-5; D is possibly TRBD1 (6 bases). V lost 6 bases, J lost 7 bases, and 19 bases lay in between. The CDR3 consists of 15 residues. CDR1 is MNHNY and CDR2 is SVGAGI in the germline V gene (reference sequence).

The chain has TRBV15 and TRBJ1-5; D call uncertain. CDR1 and CDR2 from the germline V gene are LNHNV and YYDKDF (reference sequence). The germline V and J ends were trimmed by 0 bases and 5 bases, with 5 bases remaining between them. CDR3 length: 13 amino acids. The CDR3: CATSRDIDQPQHF. The DNA of the CDR3 is TGTGCCACCAGCAGAGATATCGATCAGCCCCAGCATTTT.

J is TRBJ1-1 and V is TRBV28, with 7 nucleotides matching TRBD1. The junction had 4 bases not matched to a gene; V was cut back by 6 bases and J by 9 bases. CDR1 MDHEN and CDR2 SYDVKM come from the germline V gene. The CDR3 loop spans 11 amino acids. The CDR3 is CASSRDRQAFF. The CDR3, as DNA: TGTGCCAGCAGCCGGGACAGACAAGCTTTCTTT.

This chain links TRBV7-9 with TRBJ2-1; D unclear. The CDR3 runs 15 residues. Germline values: CDR1 SEHNR, CDR2 FQNEAQ (reference sequence). The V and J ends lost 5 bases and 0 bases respectively, with 11 bases between them. The CDR3 region has the DNA TGTGCCAGCAGCCCGCCTGCGAGCTCCTACAATGAGCAGTTCTTC. Amino acids: CASSPPASSYNEQFF.

The V and J genes are TRBV21-1 and TRBJ1-3. TRBV21-1 is a known pseudogene. The CDR3 has 15 residues. Here the CDR3 DNA reads TGTGCCAGCAGCAAACCCGCGGGGAAATGGAACACCATATATTTT. It yields the protein CASSKPAGKWNTIYF.

This chain connects TRBV6-4 to TRBJ2-1; TRBD2 might be the D (6 bases). Germline V gene sequence: CDR1 MRHNA, CDR2 SNTAGT. The CDR3 totals 14 residues. The V end was cut by 4 bases, the J end by 10 bases, with 17 bases between. CDR3 coding DNA: TGTGCCAGCAGTGGGGAGGTTGGTGTAAGCGAGCAGTTCTTC. Translated: CASSGEVGVSEQFF.

This clone appeared a few times. The V and J genes are TRBV6-5 and TRBJ2-3; no clear D. Trimming removed 4 bases at V and 2 bases at J, with 10 bases between. The V gene's germline CDR1 is MNHEY and CDR2 SVGAGI. The CDR3 is 14 amino acids. This CDR3 is CASSSPRNTDTQYF. DNA for the CDR3: TGTGCCAGCAGTTCCCCCAGGAACACAGATACGCAGTATTTT.

V and J are TRBV7-2 and TRBJ2-3; 7 positions agree with TRBD2. CDR3 length equals 16 residues. J lost 6 bases, V lost 2 bases, and 11 bases had no gene match. Germline CDR1 reads SGHTA; CDR2 reads FQGNSA. CDR3 sequence reads: CASSLTRTRRRDTQYF. CDR3 DNA: TGTGCCAGCAGCTTAACCCGGACTAGGCGTAGGGATACGCAGTATTTT.

This chain links TRBV7-6 with TRBJ1-3; D is unclear. The CDR3 is made up of 16 amino acids. Trimming cost V 1 base and J 5 bases, with 15 bases left between them. The V gene's germline CDR1 is SGHVS and CDR2 FNYEAQ. CDR3 sequence (DNA): TGTGCCAGCAGCTTAGGGGAGTTGGGCTCACGAAACACCATATATTTT. Its protein is CASSLGELGSRNTIYF.

Of note for this clone: Compared with germline, one end of the junction differs, possibly owing to a read error. This chain uses TRBV7-7 with TRBJ2-2; weak D call: TRBD2 (6 bases). The CDR3 runs 16 residues. Germline CDR1 reads SSHAT; CDR2 reads FNYEAQ (reference sequence). Here the CDR3 DNA reads TGTGCTAGCAGCTTAGAGGCGGGGAGAGTGTCCGGGGAGCTGTTTTTT. This codes for CASSLEAGRVSGELFF.

The chain uses TRBV6-5 and TRBJ1-5, with D possibly TRBD1 on 5 matching bases. Trimming removed 2 bases from V and 2 bases from J, with 10 bases in between. The CDR3 loop spans 15 amino acids. Germline V gene lookup returns CDR1 MNHEY and CDR2 SVGAGI. The CDR3: CASSYPDSRNQPQHF. The DNA of the CDR3 is TGTGCCAGCAGTTACCCCGACAGTCGCAATCAGCCCCAGCATTTT.

The rearrangement links TRBV7-2 to TRBJ2-1; 7 nucleotides match TRBD2. V shed 4 bases, J shed 7 bases, and the junction held 10 bases outside the gene matches. Per germline, CDR1 SGHTA and CDR2 FQGNSA. There are 15 residues in the CDR3. The chain's CDR3 is CASSSRGGEGNEQFF. CDR3 coding DNA: TGTGCCAGCAGCTCTAGGGGCGGGGAGGGTAATGAGCAGTTCTTC.

This rearrangement joins TRBV28 to TRBJ2-7, with D maybe TRBD1 (5 bases). The V end lost 10 bases, the J end lost 3 bases, and 16 bases lay between the germline ends. There are 13 residues in the CDR3. Germline assignment: CDR1 MDHEN and CDR2 SYDVKM. In nucleotides, the CDR3 is TGTGCCATAACCGACAGACATTTCTACGAGCAGTACTTC. Its protein is CAITDRHFYEQYF.

This clone was detected only once. This chain connects TRBV2 to TRBJ2-7, with a possible D match to TRBD1 (5 bases). Germline-derived CDR1 and CDR2 are SNHLY and FYNNEI. The CDR3 is 13 amino acids. V dropped 8 bases and J dropped 4 bases, with 15 bases sitting between them. The CDR3 protein is CASQGTEEYEQYF. The CDR3 DNA reads TGTGCCAGCCAGGGTACCGAAGAGTACGAGCAGTACTTC.

The V and J genes are TRBV4-2 and TRBJ2-1; TRBD2 agrees at 9 bases. Trimming cost V 4 bases and J 10 bases; bases outside gene matches: 14. Germline CDR1 reads LGHNA; CDR2 reads YNFKEQ. The CDR3 has 16 residues. CDR3 coding DNA: TGTGCCAGCAGCCCCTCGGGCGGGAGGGCCAAGGGCGAGCAGTTCTTC. Amino acid sequence: CASSPSGGRAKGEQFF.

This clone occurred once. V and J are TRBV27 and TRBJ2-1; D remains unclear. The CDR3 covers 12 residues. The germline CDR1 and CDR2 sequences are MNHEY and SMNVEV (reference sequence). V was clipped by 5 bases and J by 6 bases, with 8 bases between them. CDR3 residues: CASSDIGNEQFF. Written as DNA, the CDR3 is TGTGCCAGCAGTGATATCGGCAATGAGCAGTTCTTC.